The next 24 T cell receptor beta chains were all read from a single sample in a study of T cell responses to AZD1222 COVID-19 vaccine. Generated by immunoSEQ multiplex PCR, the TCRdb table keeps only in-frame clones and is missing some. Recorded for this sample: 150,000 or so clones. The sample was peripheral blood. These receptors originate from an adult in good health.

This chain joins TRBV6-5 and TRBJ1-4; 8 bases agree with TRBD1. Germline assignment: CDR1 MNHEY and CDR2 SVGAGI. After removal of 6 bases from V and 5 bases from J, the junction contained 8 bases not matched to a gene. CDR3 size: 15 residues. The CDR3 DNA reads TGTGCCAGCAGCACGACAGGGGTCGGAAATGAAAAACTGTTTTTT. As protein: CASSTTGVGNEKLFF.

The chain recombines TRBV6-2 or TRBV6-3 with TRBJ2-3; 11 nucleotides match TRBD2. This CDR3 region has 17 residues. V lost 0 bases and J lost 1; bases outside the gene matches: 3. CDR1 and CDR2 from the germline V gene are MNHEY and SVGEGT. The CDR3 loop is CASSYSLGLAGTDTQYF. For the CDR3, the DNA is TGTGCCAGCAGTTACTCCCTGGGACTAGCGGGCACAGATACGCAGTATTTT.

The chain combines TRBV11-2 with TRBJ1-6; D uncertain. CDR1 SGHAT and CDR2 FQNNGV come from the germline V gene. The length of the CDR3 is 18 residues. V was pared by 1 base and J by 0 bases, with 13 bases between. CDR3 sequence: CASSLGGRQSSYNSPLHF. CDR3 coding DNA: TGTGCCAGCAGCTTAGGAGGACGCCAGAGCTCCTATAATTCACCCCTCCACTTT.

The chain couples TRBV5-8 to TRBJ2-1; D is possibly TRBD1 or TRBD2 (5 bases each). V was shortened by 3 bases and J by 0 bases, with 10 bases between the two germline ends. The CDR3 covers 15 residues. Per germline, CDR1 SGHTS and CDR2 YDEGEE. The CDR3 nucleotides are TGTGCCAGCAGCTGGGGGATAGGCTCCTACAATGAGCAGTTCTTC. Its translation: CASSWGIGSYNEQFF.

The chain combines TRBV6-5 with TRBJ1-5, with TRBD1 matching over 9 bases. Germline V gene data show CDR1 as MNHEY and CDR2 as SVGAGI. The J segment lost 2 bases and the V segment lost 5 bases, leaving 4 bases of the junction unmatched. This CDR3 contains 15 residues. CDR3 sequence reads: CASSPTGGRNQPQHF. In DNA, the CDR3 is TGTGCCAGCAGTCCGACAGGGGGGCGCAATCAGCCCCAGCATTTT.

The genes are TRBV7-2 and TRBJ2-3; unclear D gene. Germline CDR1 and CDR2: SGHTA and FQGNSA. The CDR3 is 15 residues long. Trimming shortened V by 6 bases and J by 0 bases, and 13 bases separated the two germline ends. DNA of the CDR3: TGTGCCAGCAGGGCTACTACTCATAGCACAGATACGCAGTATTTT. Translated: CASRATTHSTDTQYF. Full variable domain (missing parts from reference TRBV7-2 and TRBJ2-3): GAGVSQSPSNKVTEKGKDVELRCDPISGHTALYWYRQSLGQGLEFLIYFQGNSAPDKSGLPSDRFSAERTGGSVSTLTIQRTQQEDSAVYLCASRATTHSTDTQYFGPGTRLTVL.

Here the CDR3 DNA reads TGTGCCAGTAGGGTCCAAGGGTCGAGCACTGAAGCTTTCTTT. It specifies CASRVQGSSTEAFF. This chain connects TRBV19 to TRBJ1-1; unclear D gene. CDR1 LNHDA and CDR2 SQIVND come from the germline V gene (reference sequence). The CDR3 is 14 amino acids. V lost 6 bases and J 4 bases, leaving 15 bases between the germline ends.

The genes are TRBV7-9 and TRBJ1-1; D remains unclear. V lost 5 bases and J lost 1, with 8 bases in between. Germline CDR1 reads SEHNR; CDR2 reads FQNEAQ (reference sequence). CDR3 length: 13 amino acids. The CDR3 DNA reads TGTGCCAGCAGCCCCTGGGGGAACACTGAAGCTTTCTTT. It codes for CASSPWGNTEAFF.

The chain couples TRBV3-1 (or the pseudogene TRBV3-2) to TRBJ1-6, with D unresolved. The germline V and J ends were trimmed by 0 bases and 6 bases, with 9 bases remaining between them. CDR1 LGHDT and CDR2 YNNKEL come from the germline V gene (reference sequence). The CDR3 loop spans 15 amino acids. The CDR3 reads CASSQDLASNSPLHF. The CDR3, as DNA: TGTGCCAGCAGCCAAGATCTCGCCTCTAATTCACCCCTCCACTTT.

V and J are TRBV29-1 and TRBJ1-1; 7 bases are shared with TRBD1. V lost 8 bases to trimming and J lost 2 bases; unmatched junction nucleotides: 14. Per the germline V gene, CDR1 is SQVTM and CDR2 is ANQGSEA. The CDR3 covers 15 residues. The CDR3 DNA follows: TGCAGCTCTGGGGACAGCCCTTACCAAAACACTGAAGCTTTCTTT. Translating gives CSSGDSPYQNTEAFF.

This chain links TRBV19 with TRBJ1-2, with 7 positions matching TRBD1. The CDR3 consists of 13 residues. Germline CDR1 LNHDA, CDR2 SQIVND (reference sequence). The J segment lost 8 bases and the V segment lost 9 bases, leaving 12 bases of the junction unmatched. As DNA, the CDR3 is TGTGCCAGCAAAAGTACAGGGGATACCGGCTACACCTTC. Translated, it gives CASKSTGDTGYTF.

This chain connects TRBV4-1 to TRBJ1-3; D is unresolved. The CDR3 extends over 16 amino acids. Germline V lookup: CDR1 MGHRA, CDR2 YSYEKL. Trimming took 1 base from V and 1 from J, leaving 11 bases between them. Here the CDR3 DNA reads TGCGCCAGCAGCCAAGCTAACCCGGTGTCTGGAAACACCATATATTTT. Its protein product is CASSQANPVSGNTIYF.

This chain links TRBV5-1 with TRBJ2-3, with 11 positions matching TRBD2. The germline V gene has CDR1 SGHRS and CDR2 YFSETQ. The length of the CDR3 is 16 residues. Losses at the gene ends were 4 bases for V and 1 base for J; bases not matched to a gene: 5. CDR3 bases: TGCGCCAGCAGCCCCCAGACTAGCGGGGGCACAGATACGCAGTATTTT. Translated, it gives CASSPQTSGGTDTQYF.

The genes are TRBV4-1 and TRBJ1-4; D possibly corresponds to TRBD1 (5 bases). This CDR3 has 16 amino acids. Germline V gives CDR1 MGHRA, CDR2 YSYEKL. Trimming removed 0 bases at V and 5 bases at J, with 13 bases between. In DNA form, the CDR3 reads TGCGCCAGCAGCCAAGAAGTCGCAGGGATAAATGAAAAACTGTTTTTT. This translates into CASSQEVAGINEKLFF.

In DNA, the CDR3 is TGTGCCAGTAGTGCCTACAGGGAAAGCAATCAGCCCCAGCATTTT. Translation gives CASSAYRESNQPQHF. The chain recombines TRBV19 with TRBJ1-5; D might be TRBD1 (6 bases). CDR1 is LNHDA, CDR2 SQIVND, per germline (reference sequence). V shed 5 bases and J shed 1 base, with 12 bases lying between them. The length of the CDR3 is 15 residues.

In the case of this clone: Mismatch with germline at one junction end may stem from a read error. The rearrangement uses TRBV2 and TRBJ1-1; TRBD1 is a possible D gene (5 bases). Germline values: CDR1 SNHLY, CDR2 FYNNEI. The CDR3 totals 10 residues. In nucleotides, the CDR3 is TGTGCCAGCAGTTGGGTAGGGGCCGACTTT. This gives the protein CASSWVGADF.

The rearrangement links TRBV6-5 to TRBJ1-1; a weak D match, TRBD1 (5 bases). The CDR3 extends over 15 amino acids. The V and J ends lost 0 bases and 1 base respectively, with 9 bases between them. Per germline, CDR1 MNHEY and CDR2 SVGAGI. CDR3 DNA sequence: TGTGCCAGCAGTTACTCGCGCAGGGCGAACACTGAAGCTTTCTTT. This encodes CASSYSRRANTEAFF.

The CDR3 DNA reads as TGTGCCAGCAGCCGTGGGGGACTTCACTACAATGAGCAGTTCTTC. Translation: CASSRGGLHYNEQFF. This chain joins TRBV7-3 and TRBJ2-1, with a possible D match to TRBD2 (6 bases). The V and J ends lost 5 bases and 3 bases respectively, with 14 bases between them. Germline CDR1 and CDR2: SGHTA and FQGTGA. The CDR3 is 15 residues long.

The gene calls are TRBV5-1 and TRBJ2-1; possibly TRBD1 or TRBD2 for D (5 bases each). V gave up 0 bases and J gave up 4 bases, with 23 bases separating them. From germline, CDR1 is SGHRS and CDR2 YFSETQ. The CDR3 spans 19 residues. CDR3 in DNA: TGCGCCAGCAGCTTGGCGGACGCTCCTGGGACCCAACAGTACAATGAGCAGTTCTTC. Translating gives CASSLADAPGTQQYNEQFF.

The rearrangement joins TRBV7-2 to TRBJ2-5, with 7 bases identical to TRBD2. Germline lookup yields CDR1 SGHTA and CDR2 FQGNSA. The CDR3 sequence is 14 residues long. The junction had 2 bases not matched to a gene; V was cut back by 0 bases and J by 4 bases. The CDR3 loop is CASSLAGGSETQYF. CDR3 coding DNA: TGTGCCAGCAGCTTAGCGGGGGGGTCAGAGACCCAGTACTTC. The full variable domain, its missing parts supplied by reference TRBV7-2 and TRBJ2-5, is GAGVSQSPSNKVTEKGKDVELRCDPISGHTALYWYRQSLGQGLEFLIYFQGNSAPDKSGLPSDRFSAERTGGSVSTLTIQRTQQEDSAVYLCASSLAGGSETQYFGPGTRLLVL.

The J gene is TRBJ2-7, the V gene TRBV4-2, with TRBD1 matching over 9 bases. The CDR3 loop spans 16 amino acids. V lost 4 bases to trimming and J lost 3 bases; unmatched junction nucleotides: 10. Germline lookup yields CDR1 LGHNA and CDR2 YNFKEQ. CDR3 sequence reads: CASSRGGGQGLYEQYF. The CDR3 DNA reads TGTGCCAGCAGCCGCGGAGGGGGACAGGGCCTCTACGAGCAGTACTTC.

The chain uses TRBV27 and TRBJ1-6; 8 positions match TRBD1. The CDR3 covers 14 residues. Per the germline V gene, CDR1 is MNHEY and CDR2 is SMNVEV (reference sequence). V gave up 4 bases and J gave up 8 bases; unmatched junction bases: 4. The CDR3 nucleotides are TGTGCCAGCAGTTGGGACAGGAATTATTCACCCCTCCACTTT. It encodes CASSWDRNYSPLHF.

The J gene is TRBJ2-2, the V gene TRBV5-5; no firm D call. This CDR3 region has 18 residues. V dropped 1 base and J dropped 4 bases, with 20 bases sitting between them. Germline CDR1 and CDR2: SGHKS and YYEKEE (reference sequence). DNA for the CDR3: TGTGCCAGCAGCTTGAGCTTTATCGTCTTTGGTACCACCGGGGAGCTGTTTTTT. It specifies CASSLSFIVFGTTGELFF.

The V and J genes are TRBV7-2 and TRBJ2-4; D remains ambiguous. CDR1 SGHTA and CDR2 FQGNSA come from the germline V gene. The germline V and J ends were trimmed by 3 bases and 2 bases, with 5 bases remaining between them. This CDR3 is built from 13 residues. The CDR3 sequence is CASSFPPKNIQYF. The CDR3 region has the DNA TGTGCCAGCAGCTTCCCCCCCAAAAACATTCAGTACTTC.